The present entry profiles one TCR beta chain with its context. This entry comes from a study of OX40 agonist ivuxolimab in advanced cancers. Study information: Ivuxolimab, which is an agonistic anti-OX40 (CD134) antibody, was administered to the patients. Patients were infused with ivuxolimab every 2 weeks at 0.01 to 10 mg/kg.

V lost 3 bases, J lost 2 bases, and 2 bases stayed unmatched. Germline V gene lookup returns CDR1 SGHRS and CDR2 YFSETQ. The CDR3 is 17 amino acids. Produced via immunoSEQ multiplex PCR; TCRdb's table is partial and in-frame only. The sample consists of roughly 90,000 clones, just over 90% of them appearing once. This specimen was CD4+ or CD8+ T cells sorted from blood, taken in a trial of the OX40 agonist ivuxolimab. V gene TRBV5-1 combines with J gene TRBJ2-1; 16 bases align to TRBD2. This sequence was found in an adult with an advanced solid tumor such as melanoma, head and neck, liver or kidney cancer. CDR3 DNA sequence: TGCGCCAGCAGCTCGGGACTAGCGGGAGGGCCCTACAATGAGCAGTTCTTC. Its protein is CASSSGLAGGPYNEQFF.